This passage covers 29 T cell receptor beta chains from one sample sequenced in a study of T cells after yellow fever vaccination. From the 5' RACE reads, TCRdb called clonotypes with MiXCR, one entry per CDR3 protein. The sample includes hundreds of thousands of distinct CDR3 sequences, roughly 4.3% of them seen just once. Sequencing used PBMCs, obtained 5 days after the yellow fever booster vaccination. All receptors derive from a young man who received the YFV17D yellow fever vaccine.

This clonotype was observed many times. The chain is built from TRBV15 and TRBJ1-4, with D possibly TRBD1 on 6 matching bases. The germline V gene encodes CDR1 LNHNV and CDR2 YYDKDF (reference sequence). CDR3 length equals 15 residues. V was cut by 4 bases and J by 4 bases, with 13 bases left in between. CDR3 loop: CATSKWGLGNEKLFF. The DNA for the CDR3 is TGTGCCACCAGCAAGTGGGGGCTTGGTAATGAAAAACTGTTTTTT. Full variable domain (missing parts from reference TRBV15 and TRBJ1-4): DAMVIQNPRYQVTQFGKPVTLSCSQTLNHNVMYWYQQKSSQAPKLLFHYYDKDFNNEADTPDNFQSRRPNTSFCFLDIRSPGLGDTAMYLCATSKWGLGNEKLFFGSGTQLSVL.

This clonotype appeared a few times. CDR3 bases: TGCGCCAGCAGCTTGGGGGTTTCGAATGAAGCTTTCTTT. It is translated as CASSLGVSNEAFF. The rearrangement joins TRBV5-1 to TRBJ1-1; no reliable D call. Germline CDR1 SGHRS, CDR2 YFSETQ. The CDR3 sequence is 13 residues long. V gave up 0 bases and J gave up 7 bases, with 10 bases separating them.

The chain joins TRBV20-1 to TRBJ2-6, with a tentative D call TRBD1 (6 bases). Deletions cut 5 bases from V and 9 bases from J, with 20 bases between. This CDR3 is 15 amino acids long. CDR1 is DFQATT and CDR2 is SNEGSKA in the germline V gene (reference sequence). CDR3 sequence: CSASTGYLSGNVLTF. In DNA form, the CDR3 reads TGCAGTGCTTCGACAGGTTACCTCTCGGGCAACGTCCTGACTTTC.

This clonotype was counted many times. V gene TRBV7-9 combines with J gene TRBJ1-1, with D tentatively TRBD1 (5 bases). The V end was cut by 6 bases, the J end by 6 bases, with 17 bases between. This CDR3 contains 14 residues. Germline assignment: CDR1 SEHNR and CDR2 FQNEAQ (reference sequence). The CDR3 coding sequence is TGTGCCAGCAGACCGTCTTGGGGGGACGCTGAAGCTTTCTTT. Its protein is CASRPSWGDAEAFF. Combining the CDR3 with reference TRBV7-9 and TRBJ1-1 gives the whole variable domain DTGVSQNPRHKITKRGQNVTFRCDPISEHNRLYWYRQTLGQGPEFLTYFQNEAQLEKSRLLSDRFSAERPKGSFSTLEIQRTEQGDSAMYLCASRPSWGDAEAFFGQGTRLTVV.

As to this clonotype: One end of the junction varies from germline; a read error may be responsible. This chain joins TRBV7-7 and TRBJ1-4; D gene ambiguous. There are 15 residues in the CDR3. Germline V lookup: CDR1 SSHAT, CDR2 FNYEAQ (reference sequence). CDR3 in amino acids: CASSLSGATNEKLFF. In DNA form, the CDR3 reads TGTGCTAGCAGCTTGTCAGGCGCAACTAATGAAAAACTGTTTTTT.

The V and J genes are TRBV12-3 or TRBV12-4 and TRBJ1-6; 9 bases agree with TRBD1. Trimming cost V 4 bases and J 13 bases; bases outside gene matches: 5. The CDR3 runs 13 residues. DNA for the CDR3: TGTGCCAGCAGTTCCGGGACAGGGAGGCCCCTCCACTTT. Amino acid sequence: CASSSGTGRPLHF.

This clonotype has a handful of counts. V and J are TRBV4-3 and TRBJ1-5; D may be TRBD1 (6 bases). V lost 0 bases and J lost 1, with 13 bases in between. The germline V gene has CDR1 LGHNA and CDR2 YSLEER. This CDR3 has 17 residues. The CDR3 spells CASSQERVGASNQPQHF. In DNA form, the CDR3 reads TGCGCCAGCAGCCAAGAGAGAGTGGGGGCCAGCAATCAGCCCCAGCATTTT.

The J gene is TRBJ2-5, the V gene TRBV14; 8 bases match TRBD2. Germline CDR1 reads SGHDN; CDR2 reads FVKESK. The CDR3 contains 16 residues. Trimming took 1 base from V and 1 from J; bases not matched to a gene: 5. Here the CDR3 reads CASSQVGLGLQETQYF. CDR3 nucleotides: TGTGCCAGCAGCCAAGTGGGACTAGGCCTCCAAGAGACCCAGTACTTC.

This clonotype showed up just a few times. The chain has TRBV7-2 and TRBJ2-5; TRBD2 matches 7 bases. The CDR3 sequence is 14 residues long. Germline V lookup: CDR1 SGHTA, CDR2 FQGNSA. Germline trimming cut 1 base from V and 5 bases from J; bases unmatched to any gene: 4. CDR3 in DNA: TGTGCCAGCAGCTTAGGCGGGAGCGGGGAGACCCAGTACTTC. Residues: CASSLGGSGETQYF. Complete variable domain (other parts from reference TRBV7-2 and TRBJ2-5): GAGVSQSPSNKVTEKGKDVELRCDPISGHTALYWYRQSLGQGLEFLIYFQGNSAPDKSGLPSDRFSAERTGGSVSTLTIQRTQQEDSAVYLCASSLGGSGETQYFGPGTRLLVL.

This clonotype was counted a few times. The V call is TRBV28, the J call TRBJ1-2; D gene ambiguous. This CDR3 is 14 amino acids long. Germline V CDR1 and CDR2: MDHEN, SYDVKM. Deletions cut 4 bases from V and 0 bases from J, with 9 bases between. The CDR3 sequence is CASSYSATNYGYTF. CDR3 coding DNA: TGTGCCAGCAGTTACTCGGCCACTAACTATGGCTACACCTTC.

This clonotype was counted ten times or more. The V call is TRBV4-1, the J call TRBJ2-5, with 8 bases identical to TRBD2. CDR1 is MGHRA, CDR2 YSYEKL, per germline. Trimming cost V 5 bases and J 2 bases; bases outside gene matches: 4. The CDR3 consists of 14 residues. The CDR3 spells CASSAERGQETQYF. The CDR3 region has the DNA TGCGCCAGCAGCGCCGAGCGGGGGCAAGAGACCCAGTACTTC.

This clonotype has more than one count but fewer than ten. This chain connects TRBV7-2 to TRBJ2-1; TRBD2 aligns across 12 bases. Trimming at V came to 6 bases and at J to 9 bases, leaving 9 bases not matched to a gene. CDR1 and CDR2 from the germline V gene are SGHTA and FQGNSA. This CDR3 region has 15 residues. CDR3 nucleotides: TGTGCCAGCAGTTCCGCTAGCGGGGGGGCCAGTGAGCAGTTCTTC. Translation: CASSSASGGASEQFF. The variable domain in full, with the rest retrieved from reference TRBV7-2 and TRBJ2-1, is GAGVSQSPSNKVTEKGKDVELRCDPISGHTALYWYRQSLGQGLEFLIYFQGNSAPDKSGLPSDRFSAERTGGSVSTLTIQRTQQEDSAVYLCASSSASGGASEQFFGPGTRLTVL.

This clonotype was seen a few times. This chain links TRBV5-5 with TRBJ1-2, with a tentative D call TRBD1 (6 bases). Trimming took off 4 bases at V and 5 bases at J, with 24 bases between the two ends. The CDR3 length is 17 residues. Germline-derived CDR1 and CDR2 are SGHKS and YYEKEE (reference sequence). The CDR3 spells CASSKGQPGSTEYGYTF. CDR3 nucleotides: TGTGCCAGCAGCAAGGGACAACCGGGATCCACAGAATATGGCTACACCTTC.

This clonotype was recorded at least ten times. This chain connects TRBV6-2 or TRBV6-3 to TRBJ1-2; D not certain. The germline V and J ends were trimmed by 8 bases and 8 bases, with 18 bases remaining between them. The length of the CDR3 is 13 residues. The germline V gene has CDR1 MNHEY and CDR2 SVGEGT. CDR3 sequence (DNA): TGTGCCAGCCGAAATGATCCGGGTGGCGGCTACACCTTC. Its translation: CASRNDPGGGYTF.

This clonotype was counted ten times or more. The chain couples TRBV7-9 to TRBJ1-1; tentative D call: TRBD1 (6 bases). Germline lookup yields CDR1 SEHNR and CDR2 FQNEAQ (reference sequence). The CDR3 sequence is 15 residues long. V lost 4 bases and J lost 6, with 18 bases in between. This chain's CDR3 is CASSSQGSVVAEAFF. Here the CDR3 DNA reads TGTGCCAGCAGCTCCCAGGGGAGTGTAGTAGCTGAAGCTTTCTTT.

This clonotype was seen ten or more times. The chain uses TRBV11-2 and TRBJ2-1; D remains unclear. V gave up 0 bases and J gave up 8 bases, with 8 bases separating them. The CDR3 loop spans 13 amino acids. From germline, CDR1 is SGHAT and CDR2 FQNNGV. CDR3 residues: CASSLDPRDEQFF. In DNA, the CDR3 is TGTGCCAGCAGCTTAGATCCCCGGGATGAGCAGTTCTTC.

This clonotype showed up just a few times. The rearrangement uses TRBV18 and TRBJ2-7; TRBD1 matches at 8 bases. The CDR3 length is 14 residues. Germline CDR1 KGHSH, CDR2 LQKENI. Trimming removed 4 bases from V and 2 bases from J; junction bases left unmatched: 4. The chain's CDR3 is CASSLDRETYEQYF. In DNA form, the CDR3 reads TGTGCCAGCTCACTGGACAGGGAAACCTACGAGCAGTACTTC. The whole variable domain, filled in from reference TRBV18 and TRBJ2-7, reads NAGVMQNPRHLVRRRGQEARLRCSPMKGHSHVYWYRQLPEEGLKFMVYLQKENIIDESGMPKERFSAEFPKEGPSILRIQQVVRGDSAAYFCASSLDRETYEQYFGPGTRLTVT.

This clonotype was recorded at least ten times. The chain recombines TRBV12-3 or TRBV12-4 with TRBJ2-2, with a possible D match to TRBD1 (6 bases). V lost 1 base and J 7 bases, leaving 13 bases between the germline ends. The CDR3 extends over 15 amino acids. DNA of the CDR3: TGTGCCAGCAGTTTAGGGCGGCAGGGGAGCGGGGAGCTGTTTTTT. Translated: CASSLGRQGSGELFF.

This clonotype was observed a few times. The V call is TRBV29-1, the J call TRBJ2-6; TRBD1 might be the D (5 bases). Germline V gene sequence: CDR1 SQVTM, CDR2 ANQGSEA. This CDR3 region has 13 residues. V lost 6 bases, J lost 0 bases, and 6 bases lay in between. DNA of the CDR3: TGCAGCGTCAGGGACTCTGGGGCCAACGTCCTGACTTTC. Translated, it gives CSVRDSGANVLTF.

This clonotype was detected only a few times. The chain links TRBV11-3 to TRBJ2-1; TRBD2 matches at 10 bases. Per germline, CDR1 SGHNT and CDR2 YENEEA. Trimming removed 5 bases from V and 2 bases from J; junction bases left unmatched: 3. The CDR3 totals 15 residues. CDR3 nucleotides: TGTGCCAGCAGCAGCGGGGGGGCCCCCTACAATGAGCAGTTCTTC. It codes for CASSSGGAPYNEQFF.

The V and J genes are TRBV5-1 and TRBJ2-3; possible D gene TRBD2, 6 bases. CDR3 length: 14 amino acids. The germline V gene encodes CDR1 SGHRS and CDR2 YFSETQ. Trimming shortened V by 5 bases and J by 2 bases, and 12 bases separated the two germline ends. CDR3: CASRFGTSTDTQYF. In nucleotides, the CDR3 is TGCGCCAGCAGATTCGGGACTTCCACAGATACGCAGTATTTT. The full variable domain, its missing parts supplied by reference TRBV5-1 and TRBJ2-3, is KAGVTQTPRYLIKTRGQQVTLSCSPISGHRSVSWYQQTPGQGLQFLFEYFSETQRNKGNFPGRFSGRQFSNSRSEMNVSTLELGDSALYLCASRFGTSTDTQYFGPGTRLTVL.

The chain carries TRBV7-2 and TRBJ1-4; D not certain. V was shortened by 4 bases and J by 5 bases, with 20 bases between the two germline ends. Germline CDR1 reads SGHTA; CDR2 reads FQGNSA. The CDR3 runs 17 residues. This CDR3 is CASSWTGKTTRNEKLFF. The DNA of the CDR3 is TGTGCCAGCAGCTGGACCGGAAAGACAACTCGAAATGAAAAACTGTTTTTT.

The sample holds a few counts of this clonotype. J is TRBJ1-2 and V is TRBV5-1; tentatively, D is TRBD1 (5 bases). The CDR3 has 15 amino acids. The germline V gene encodes CDR1 SGHRS and CDR2 YFSETQ. V was clipped by 4 bases and J by 1 base, with 14 bases between them. CDR3 DNA sequence: TGCGCCAGCAGCGCCGGGACTCCAGTTAACTATGGCTACACCTTC. Its protein is CASSAGTPVNYGYTF.

The genes are TRBV5-5 and TRBJ2-7; TRBD1 agrees at 10 bases. The V segment lost 4 bases and the J segment 4 bases; nucleotides outside the gene matches: 5. The germline V gene has CDR1 SGHKS and CDR2 YYEKEE (reference sequence). CDR3 length: 14 residues. The CDR3 reads CASSETGGEYEQYF. The CDR3 nucleotides read TGTGCCAGCAGCGAGACAGGGGGCGAATACGAGCAGTACTTC.

The V and J genes are TRBV29-1 and TRBJ2-5; the match to TRBD2 covers 7 bases. Germline CDR1 SQVTM, CDR2 ANQGSEA. The CDR3 has 11 residues. The V gene end was trimmed by 7 bases and the J gene end by 3 bases; junction bases not matched to a gene: 2. The CDR3 DNA sequence: TGCAGCGCCGGACTAGAAGAGACCCAGTACTTC. Residues: CSAGLEETQYF.

This clonotype was counted between two and nine times. The CDR3, as DNA: TGTGCCAGTAGTAGGCCGAATGAAAAACTGTTTTTT. This gives the protein CASSRPNEKLFF. V is TRBV19 and J is TRBJ1-4; no clear D. Trimming removed 4 bases from V and 5 bases from J, with 5 bases in between. This CDR3 has 12 amino acids. The germline CDR1 and CDR2 sequences are LNHDA and SQIVND (reference sequence).

This clonotype appeared many times. V usage is TRBV20-1 and J usage is TRBJ1-1; D call uncertain. V gave up 0 bases and J gave up 2 bases, with 7 bases separating them. Germline V gene lookup returns CDR1 DFQATT and CDR2 SNEGSKA (reference sequence). CDR3 length: 13 residues. The CDR3 DNA reads as TGCAGTGCTAGAGAGGACCCAAACACTGAAGCTTTCTTT. Its translation is CSAREDPNTEAFF.

This clonotype occurred many times. This chain links TRBV29-1 with TRBJ2-7, with TRBD1 matching 9 bases. The CDR3 is 13 amino acids. V shed 4 bases, J shed 2 bases, and the junction held 3 bases outside the gene matches. In germline, CDR1 is SQVTM, CDR2 ANQGSEA. The CDR3 region is CSVGTGETYEQYF. The DNA for the CDR3 is TGCAGCGTTGGGACAGGGGAAACCTACGAGCAGTACTTC.

This clonotype has just a few counts. The chain employs TRBV5-1 and TRBJ2-5, with 13 positions matching TRBD2. CDR3 length: 16 residues. Looked up from germline, CDR1 is SGHRS and CDR2 is YFSETQ. With 2 bases clipped from V and 5 bases from J, the junction kept 6 bases outside the gene matches. Here the CDR3 DNA reads TGCGCCAGCAGCTTTTTAACTAGCGGGGGGGATGAGACCCAGTACTTC. Encoded protein: CASSFLTSGGDETQYF. The entire variable domain, with the rest obtained from reference TRBV5-1 and TRBJ2-5, is as follows: KAGVTQTPRYLIKTRGQQVTLSCSPISGHRSVSWYQQTPGQGLQFLFEYFSETQRNKGNFPGRFSGRQFSNSRSEMNVSTLELGDSALYLCASSFLTSGGDETQYFGPGTRLLVL.